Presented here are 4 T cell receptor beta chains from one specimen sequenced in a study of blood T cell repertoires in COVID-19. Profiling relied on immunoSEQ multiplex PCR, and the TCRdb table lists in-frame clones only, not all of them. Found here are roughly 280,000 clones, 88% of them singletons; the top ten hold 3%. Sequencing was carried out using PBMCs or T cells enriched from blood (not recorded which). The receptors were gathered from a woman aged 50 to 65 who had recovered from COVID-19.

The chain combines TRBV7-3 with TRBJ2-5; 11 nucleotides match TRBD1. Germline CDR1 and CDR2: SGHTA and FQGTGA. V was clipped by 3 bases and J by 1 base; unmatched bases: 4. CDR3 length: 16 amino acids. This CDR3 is CASSFLGQGAQETQYF. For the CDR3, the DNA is TGTGCCAGCAGCTTCCTCGGACAGGGGGCCCAAGAGACCCAGTACTTC. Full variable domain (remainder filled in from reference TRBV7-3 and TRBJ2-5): GAGVSQTPSNKVTEKGKYVELRCDPISGHTALYWYRQSLGQGPEFLIYFQGTGAADDSGLPNDRFFAVRPEGSVSTLKIQRTERGDSAVYLCASSFLGQGAQETQYFGPGTRLLVL.

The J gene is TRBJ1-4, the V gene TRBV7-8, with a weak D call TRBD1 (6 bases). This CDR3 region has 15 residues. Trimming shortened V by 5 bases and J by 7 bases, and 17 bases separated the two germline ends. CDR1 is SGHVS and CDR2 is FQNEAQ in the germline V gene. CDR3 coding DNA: TGTGCCAGCAGCCCCGAGGGACATGGGGTTGAAAAACTGTTTTTT. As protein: CASSPEGHGVEKLFF.

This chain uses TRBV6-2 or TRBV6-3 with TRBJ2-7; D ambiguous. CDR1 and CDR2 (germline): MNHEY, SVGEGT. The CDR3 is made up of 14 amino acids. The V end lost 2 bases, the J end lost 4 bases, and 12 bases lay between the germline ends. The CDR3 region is CASSYVGLVYEQYF. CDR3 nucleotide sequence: TGTGCCAGCAGTTACGTCGGTCTAGTATACGAGCAGTACTTC.

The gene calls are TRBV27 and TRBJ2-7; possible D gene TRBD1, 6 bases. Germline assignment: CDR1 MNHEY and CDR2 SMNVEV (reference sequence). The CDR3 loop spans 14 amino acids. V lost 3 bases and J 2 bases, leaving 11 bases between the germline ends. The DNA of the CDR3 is TGTGCCAGCAGTTTGGTGGACAGTACCTACGAGCAGTACTTC. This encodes CASSLVDSTYEQYF.